The 25 T cell receptor beta chains below were found in one sample sequenced in a study of identical twins' blood T cells. Using its own MiXCR run on the 5' RACE reads, TCRdb lists one record per CDR3 protein. The sample has hundreds of thousands of distinct CDR3 sequences; roughly 31% are singletons. The sample consisted of PBMCs. The receptors shown here come from a woman aged 18-49 years in good health.

This chain uses TRBV7-3 with TRBJ2-2; D is unclear. Germline V gene lookup returns CDR1 SGHTA and CDR2 FQGTGA. The CDR3 sequence is 15 residues long. Trimming cost V 0 bases and J 4 bases, with 9 bases left between them. As DNA, the CDR3 is TGTGCCAGCAGCTTAACAGGGATACTCACCGGGGAGCTGTTTTTT. Translating gives CASSLTGILTGELFF.

The sample holds a few counts of this clonotype. The chain uses TRBV19 and TRBJ2-3; D is unresolved. Per the germline V gene, CDR1 is LNHDA and CDR2 is SQIVND (reference sequence). The ends were cut back, 3 bases at V and 0 bases at J, with 13 bases in the middle. The CDR3 has 16 amino acids. CDR3: CASSIWAVTSTDTQYF. In DNA, the CDR3 is TGTGCCAGTAGTATTTGGGCGGTCACTAGCACAGATACGCAGTATTTT.

This clonotype showed up just a few times. The chain carries TRBV4-2 and TRBJ2-1, with 11 nucleotides matching TRBD2. J lost 3 bases, V lost 5 bases, and 3 bases had no gene match. CDR3 size: 15 residues. Per germline, CDR1 LGHNA and CDR2 YNFKEQ. CDR3 residues: CASSETSGIYNEQFF. CDR3 DNA sequence: TGTGCCAGCAGCGAGACTAGCGGGATCTACAATGAGCAGTTCTTC.

This clonotype has a count of ten or more. The chain combines TRBV29-1 with TRBJ1-1; 7 bases fit TRBD1. The length of the CDR3 is 12 residues. Germline V gives CDR1 SQVTM, CDR2 ANQGSEA. Trimming cost V 4 bases and J 11 bases; bases outside gene matches: 10. The CDR3 loop reads CSVGRVWTGAFF. The CDR3 nucleotides are TGCAGCGTTGGCCGAGTTTGGACAGGTGCTTTCTTT.

This clonotype was counted ten times or more. The genes are TRBV6-5 and TRBJ1-3, with TRBD1 identical over 10 bases. The CDR3 totals 16 residues. Germline CDR1 is MNHEY and CDR2 is SVGAGI. V dropped 6 bases and J dropped 6; count of bases not matched to a gene: 11. Here the CDR3 reads CASRNYRDRGVNTIYF. CDR3 in DNA: TGTGCCAGCAGAAACTACCGGGACAGGGGAGTAAACACCATATATTTT.

This chain links TRBV7-9 with TRBJ2-3; maybe TRBD2 (5 bases). V lost 5 bases and J 3 bases, leaving 12 bases between the germline ends. CDR1 SEHNR and CDR2 FQNEAQ come from the germline V gene (reference sequence). The CDR3 has 14 residues. In nucleotides, the CDR3 is TGTGCCAGCAGCCAGCGGTCCACTACAGATACGCAGTATTTT. Translating it yields CASSQRSTTDTQYF.

This clonotype was counted many times. The chain joins TRBV4-1 to TRBJ2-1; the D is unclear. The CDR3 contains 15 residues. V was pared by 1 base and J by 0 bases, with 7 bases between. In germline, CDR1 is MGHRA, CDR2 YSYEKL. The CDR3 coding sequence is TGCGCCAGCAGCCAAGGAGTTGGCTCCTACAATGAGCAGTTCTTC. It yields the protein CASSQGVGSYNEQFF.

DNA of the CDR3: TGTGCCAGCAGCCTACAGTTGACTGAAGCTTTCTTT. Its translation: CASSLQLTEAFF. The chain employs TRBV7-9 and TRBJ1-1; the D is unclear. Germline values: CDR1 SEHNR, CDR2 FQNEAQ (reference sequence). Trimming removed 5 bases from V and 5 bases from J, with 9 bases in between. The length of the CDR3 is 12 residues.

The chain links TRBV7-9 to TRBJ1-3; D gene uncertain. The CDR3 extends over 15 amino acids. Looked up from germline, CDR1 is SEHNR and CDR2 is FQNEAQ (reference sequence). Trimming cost V 1 base and J 2 bases, with 9 bases left between them. The CDR3 DNA reads TGTGCCAGCAGCTTAGGTTGTGACACTGGAAACACCATATATTTT. Translating gives CASSLGCDTGNTIYF.

The CDR3 DNA reads TGCAGTGCTAGAAGGCGGGGTGGGCAGAGATATGGCTACACCTTC. Amino acid sequence: CSARRRGGQRYGYTF. The gene calls are TRBV20-1 and TRBJ1-2; D call uncertain. V gave up 2 bases and J gave up 5 bases, with 18 bases separating them. CDR3 length: 15 residues. The germline V gene has CDR1 DFQATT and CDR2 SNEGSKA (reference sequence).

J is TRBJ1-1 and V is TRBV5-1, with D hard to call. Germline V gene lookup returns CDR1 SGHRS and CDR2 YFSETQ. The V end was cut by 4 bases, the J end by 1 base, with 11 bases between. This CDR3 has 14 residues. The CDR3 DNA follows: TGCGCCAGCAGCCCTGGGTCTCCGAACACTGAAGCTTTCTTT. Residues: CASSPGSPNTEAFF.

There are a few counts of this clonotype. V and J are TRBV6-2 or TRBV6-3 and TRBJ2-3, with 10 bases that match TRBD2. The CDR3 has 14 residues. The V gene end was trimmed by 5 bases and the J gene end by 5 bases; junction bases not matched to a gene: 4. The V gene's germline CDR1 is MNHEY and CDR2 SVGEGT. The CDR3 here is CASSGTSARDTQYF. The CDR3 nucleotides read TGTGCCAGCAGTGGGACTAGCGCCAGAGATACGCAGTATTTT.

Concerning this clonotype itself: A clone one base away is much larger, so this may be a read error. V and J are TRBV29-1 and TRBJ1-1, with D perhaps TRBD1 (5 bases). This CDR3 spans 14 amino acids. The germline CDR1 and CDR2 sequences are SQVTM and ANQGSEA. The CDR3: CSVRQQDMNAEAFF. CDR3 sequence (DNA): TGCAGCGTCAGACAACAGGACATGAACGCTGAAGCTTTCTTT.

The J gene is TRBJ1-1, the V gene TRBV5-1, with TRBD1 as a possible D gene (5 bases). Trimming left V 3 bases short and J 7 bases short, with 16 bases between. CDR3 length: 14 residues. Germline V CDR1 and CDR2: SGHRS, YFSETQ. The CDR3 bases are TGCGCCAGCAGCTCCTCCCGGGGGATCGTTGAAGCTTTCTTT. Protein sequence: CASSSSRGIVEAFF.

In its sample, this clonotype was seen many times. The chain employs TRBV29-1 and TRBJ1-1; the D gene is possibly TRBD1 (5 bases). CDR3 length: 13 amino acids. Germline V gene lookup returns CDR1 SQVTM and CDR2 ANQGSEA. V dropped 6 bases and J dropped 1 base, with 12 bases sitting between them. This chain's CDR3 is CSVYRRSNTEAFF. CDR3 nucleotides: TGCAGCGTATACAGGCGATCGAACACTGAAGCTTTCTTT. Full variable domain (rest looked up from reference TRBV29-1 and TRBJ1-1): SAVISQKPSRDICQRGTSLTIQCQVDSQVTMMFWYRQQPGQSLTLIATANQGSEATYESGFVIDKFPISRPNLTFSTLTVSNMSPEDSSIYLCSVYRRSNTEAFFGQGTRLTVV.

This clonotype occurred a few times. V gene TRBV20-1 combines with J gene TRBJ2-7; no reliable D call. This CDR3 has 11 residues. The germline V gene encodes CDR1 DFQATT and CDR2 SNEGSKA (reference sequence). V lost 3 bases, J lost 6 bases, and 9 bases lay in between. The CDR3 DNA is TGCAGTGCTAGTTCCGGAACCGAGCAGTACTTC. Translating gives CSASSGTEQYF.

This clonotype was seen just once. The chain recombines TRBV5-1 with TRBJ2-3; 10 bases are a match to TRBD2. The CDR3 length is 16 residues. Germline trimming cut 2 bases from V and 8 bases from J; bases unmatched to any gene: 11. Germline-derived CDR1 and CDR2 are SGHRS and YFSETQ. CDR3 sequence: CASSFVLAGSLGTQYF. CDR3 sequence (DNA): TGCGCCAGCAGCTTTGTACTAGCGGGATCCCTGGGTACGCAGTATTTT.

This sequence joins TRBV7-9 and TRBJ1-1; D not resolved. CDR3 length equals 13 residues. Germline CDR1 reads SEHNR; CDR2 reads FQNEAQ (reference sequence). V was shortened by 3 bases and J by 11 bases, with 16 bases between the two germline ends. In nucleotides, the CDR3 is TGTGCCAGCAGCTTTTTAATGGCGTACGTGGCTTTCTTT. Amino acids: CASSFLMAYVAFF.

The chain employs TRBV7-9 and TRBJ2-2, with D possibly matching TRBD1 (6 bases). This CDR3 is built from 15 residues. CDR1 SEHNR and CDR2 FQNEAQ come from the germline V gene (reference sequence). Trimming removed 6 bases from V and 7 bases from J, with 18 bases in between. CDR3 loop: CASRLQGQLIGELFF. The CDR3 region has the DNA TGTGCCAGCAGGCTACAGGGTCAGCTAATCGGGGAGCTGTTTTTT. The whole variable domain, filled in from reference TRBV7-9 and TRBJ2-2, reads DTGVSQNPRHKITKRGQNVTFRCDPISEHNRLYWYRQTLGQGPEFLTYFQNEAQLEKSRLLSDRFSAERPKGSFSTLEIQRTEQGDSAMYLCASRLQGQLIGELFFGEGSRLTVL.

In this sample, this clonotype turned up a few times. CDR3 sequence (DNA): TGTGCCAGCCTCTCCTTAAGATCGGCTGGGGCCAACGTCCTGACTTTC. Residues: CASLSLRSAGANVLTF. The chain employs TRBV28 and TRBJ2-6; D is uncertain. This CDR3 has 16 amino acids. Germline V lookup: CDR1 MDHEN, CDR2 SYDVKM. V dropped 8 bases and J dropped 2 bases, with 16 bases sitting between them.

This clonotype was detected only a few times. This chain links TRBV4-2 with TRBJ1-2; D is unresolved. CDR3 length: 15 residues. Germline loops: CDR1 LGHNA, CDR2 YNFKEQ. Trimming stripped 2 bases from V and 6 bases from J, with 16 bases between. CDR3 amino acids: CASSQSGFSGDGYTF. In DNA, the CDR3 is TGTGCCAGCAGCCAATCCGGGTTTTCTGGGGATGGCTACACCTTC.

V is TRBV2 and J is TRBJ2-2, with 9 bases lining up with TRBD2. Germline V gene data show CDR1 as SNHLY and CDR2 as FYNNEI. The V segment lost 7 bases and the J segment 6 bases; nucleotides outside the gene matches: 9. The CDR3 spans 15 residues. The CDR3 sequence: CASTGGGGAAGELFF. The CDR3 bases are TGTGCCAGCACCGGTGGCGGGGGGGCTGCCGGGGAGCTGTTTTTT.

The chain combines TRBV5-1 with TRBJ1-5; D not resolved. The CDR3 totals 13 residues. The germline V and J ends were trimmed by 0 bases and 5 bases, with 6 bases remaining between them. Germline CDR1 reads SGHRS; CDR2 reads YFSETQ. The CDR3 here is CASSLAVDQPQHF. CDR3 in DNA: TGCGCCAGCAGCTTGGCGGTAGATCAGCCCCAGCATTTT.

The genes are TRBV20-1 and TRBJ1-1; the D is unclear. V lost 4 bases to trimming and J lost 10 bases, with 13 bases between them. Per the germline V gene, CDR1 is DFQATT and CDR2 is SNEGSKA (reference sequence). This CDR3 comprises 11 residues. The CDR3, as DNA: TGCAGTGCTAATCACATCCAGGTAGCTTTCTTT. Protein product: CSANHIQVAFF.

Notes on this clonotype: This clone may be a read error of a much larger clone one base away. The chain links TRBV6-2 or TRBV6-3 to TRBJ1-2, with unresolved D. The CDR3 has 13 residues. The germline CDR1 and CDR2 sequences are MNHEY and SVGEGT. The chain's CDR3 is CASSYDGGYGHTF. The CDR3 region has the DNA TGTGCCAGCAGTTACGATGGAGGCTATGGCCACACCTTC.